The 2 T cell receptor beta chains presented below share a single source sample, sequenced in a study of T cell responses to AZD1222 COVID-19 vaccine. The assay was immunoSEQ multiplex PCR, and TCRdb's table has in-frame clones only and misses some. The repertoire has 140,000 to 150,000 clones, roughly 93% of them found once; the top ten carry less than 2%. The sequencing here drew on peripheral blood, taken 28 days after the second AZD1222 dose. The receptors were sampled from an adult who received the AZD1222 COVID-19 vaccine.

The rearrangement joins TRBV12-3 or TRBV12-4 to TRBJ2-3, with D possibly called TRBD1 or TRBD2 (5 bases each). This CDR3 contains 12 residues. V lost 8 bases and J lost 6, with 12 bases in between. The CDR3 DNA is TGTGCCAGCGATACTAGGGGTGATACGCAGTATTTT. Its protein is CASDTRGDTQYF.

The CDR3 nucleotides are TGCACCAGCAGCCACGCTGTGGACAGGGCAACTAATGAAAAACTGTTTTTT. Protein: CTSSHAVDRATNEKLFF. The chain combines TRBV1 with TRBJ1-4; the table's D call, TRBD1, was not checked against the DNA. TRBV1 is a listed pseudogene. This CDR3 has 17 amino acids.